Below are 31 T cell receptor beta chains sequenced from a single sample in a study of cytomegalovirus exposure and HLA in healthy donors. With 60 Vbeta and 13 Jbeta primers, the PCR was carried out. The assay was immunoSEQ multiplex PCR, and TCRdb's table has in-frame clones only and misses some. This sample carries about 150,000 clones, around 82% of them seen once, and the ten largest clones take about 13%. The sample taken for sequencing was PBMCs. The receptor source for this set is a woman between 45 and 60 years old in good health and CMV-seropositive.

The CDR3 region has the DNA TGCGCCAGCAGCACCCTGGACAGGGCTCAAGAGACCCAGTACTTC. This sequence encodes CASSTLDRAQETQYF. The chain links TRBV5-1 to TRBJ2-5; 8 nucleotides agree with TRBD1. The V gene end was trimmed by 4 bases and the J gene end by 2 bases; junction bases not matched to a gene: 7. CDR3 length: 15 amino acids. The germline V gene encodes CDR1 SGHRS and CDR2 YFSETQ.

The chain combines TRBV10-3 with TRBJ1-1; D possibly corresponds to TRBD1 (6 bases). Germline V gene lookup returns CDR1 ENHRY and CDR2 SYGVKD. V was shortened by 3 bases and J by 4 bases, with 18 bases between the two germline ends. The CDR3 sequence is 16 residues long. The DNA of the CDR3 is TGTGCCATCAGTGATGCTCCGGTGCGAGGGGGCACTGAAGCTTTCTTT. Amino acids: CAISDAPVRGGTEAFF.

J is TRBJ2-7 and V is TRBV7-7, with a possible D match to TRBD1 (5 bases). Germline assignment: CDR1 SSHAT and CDR2 FNYEAQ (reference sequence). The CDR3 spans 17 residues. V was trimmed by 6 bases and J by 2 bases, leaving 23 bases between them. This chain's CDR3 is CASSFTPHQGSAYEQYF. Written as DNA, the CDR3 is TGTGCCAGCAGTTTTACTCCCCACCAGGGATCGGCCTACGAGCAGTACTTC.

The chain carries TRBV5-1 and TRBJ2-1; 12 bases are a match to TRBD1. Trimming took 2 bases from V and 8 from J; bases not matched to a gene: 8. The CDR3 runs 16 residues. Germline V gene lookup returns CDR1 SGHRS and CDR2 YFSETQ. Here the CDR3 reads CASSFRDRGRGDEQFF. For the CDR3, the DNA is TGCGCCAGCAGCTTCCGGGACAGGGGGCGTGGAGATGAGCAGTTCTTC.

This clone was recorded a few times. The chain employs TRBV10-3 and TRBJ2-7; D is perhaps TRBD1 (6 bases). The CDR3 length is 13 residues. V dropped 7 bases and J dropped 1 base, with 11 bases sitting between them. Germline CDR1 ENHRY, CDR2 SYGVKD. CDR3 region: CAIMDRSSYEQYF. In DNA, the CDR3 is TGTGCCATCATGGACAGATCATCCTACGAGCAGTACTTC.

The chain couples TRBV4-2 to TRBJ1-5; possible D gene TRBD1, 5 bases. The germline V gene encodes CDR1 LGHNA and CDR2 YNFKEQ. This CDR3 region has 13 residues. V lost 8 bases to trimming and J lost 6 bases, with 14 bases between them. CDR3 DNA: TGTGCCAGCTCTAACGAAGGGGTTCAGCCCCAGCATTTT. Its protein is CASSNEGVQPQHF.

This sequence joins TRBV2 and TRBJ2-1; D is ambiguous. Germline CDR1 SNHLY, CDR2 FYNNEI. V was trimmed by 8 bases and J by 7 bases, leaving 12 bases between them. The CDR3 is made up of 12 amino acids. The chain's CDR3 is CASSTIGNEQFF. Here the CDR3 DNA reads TGTGCCAGCTCGACAATCGGAAATGAGCAGTTCTTC.

The rearrangement links TRBV7-2 to TRBJ2-3; 13 nucleotides match TRBD2. The length of the CDR3 is 18 residues. Germline assignment: CDR1 SGHTA and CDR2 FQGNSA. The junction had 14 bases not matched to a gene; V was cut back by 5 bases and J by 6 bases. CDR3 nucleotide sequence: TGTGCCAGCAGCGAATATCCAACTAGCGGGGGGGCTAGGGATACGCAGTATTTT. Translated, it gives CASSEYPTSGGARDTQYF.

The rearrangement uses TRBV2 and TRBJ1-3, with TRBD1 matching 10 bases. The CDR3 runs 15 residues. Trimming at V came to 5 bases and at J to 4 bases, leaving 5 bases not matched to a gene. Germline assignment: CDR1 SNHLY and CDR2 FYNNEI. CDR3 loop: CASSSTGGGGNTIYF. The CDR3 nucleotides are TGTGCCAGCAGTTCGACAGGGGGCGGCGGAAACACCATATATTTT.

The chain recombines TRBV7-6 with TRBJ2-5; the D gene is possibly TRBD2 (5 bases). The ends were cut back, 5 bases at V and 5 bases at J, with 12 bases in the middle. Germline V lookup: CDR1 SGHVS, CDR2 FNYEAQ. The CDR3 consists of 13 residues. The CDR3 coding sequence is TGTGCCAGCAGCCCCCTCGGCGGGGAGACCCAGTACTTC. It yields the protein CASSPLGGETQYF.

V and J are TRBV7-9 and TRBJ2-1; D perhaps matches TRBD1 (5 bases). The CDR3 totals 15 residues. Trimming pared 6 bases from V and 5 bases from J, leaving 17 bases between. Germline CDR1 and CDR2: SEHNR and FQNEAQ (reference sequence). The CDR3 is CASSPDSTFNNEQFF. The CDR3 DNA reads TGTGCCAGCAGTCCAGACAGCACATTCAACAATGAGCAGTTCTTC.

The V and J genes are TRBV23-1 and TRBJ2-7; 7 bases line up with TRBD1. TRBV23-1 is an ORF, and what it does is uncertain. The trim removed 6 bases at V and 9 bases at J, leaving 14 bases unmatched. This CDR3 region has 14 residues. The CDR3 DNA reads as TGCGCCAGCAGGCGGACAGGTGACCGTGAAGGGCAGTACTTC. Protein: CASRRTGDREGQYF.

The chain has TRBV7-6 and TRBJ2-1; 7 positions agree with TRBD1. J lost 12 bases, V lost 1 base, and 3 bases had no gene match. CDR1 and CDR2 (germline): SGHVS, FNYEAQ. The CDR3 loop spans 12 amino acids. In DNA form, the CDR3 reads TGTGCCAGCAGCTTAGTGGGGACAGTGCAGTTCTTC. Translation: CASSLVGTVQFF. The full variable domain, its missing parts supplied by reference TRBV7-6 and TRBJ2-1, is GAGVSQSPRYKVTKRGQDVALRCDPISGHVSLYWYRQALGQGPEFLTYFNYEAQQDKSGLPNDRFSAERPEGSISTLTIQRTEQRDSAMYRCASSLVGTVQFFGPGTRLTVL.

The rearrangement links TRBV2 to TRBJ2-2; 8 bases are shared with TRBD1. Trimming took 6 bases from V and 6 from J; bases not matched to a gene: 15. Germline V lookup: CDR1 SNHLY, CDR2 FYNNEI. The CDR3 sequence is 17 residues long. The chain's CDR3 is CASSPRLQGAESGELFF. In DNA, the CDR3 is TGTGCCAGCAGCCCGCGCCTTCAGGGGGCGGAATCCGGGGAGCTGTTTTTT.

V and J are TRBV29-1 and TRBJ2-5, with D unresolved. Matching the DNA end better, TRBJ2-7 makes the J call doubtful. CDR1 and CDR2 from the germline V gene are SQVTM and ANQGSEA. The CDR3 has 11 residues. The CDR3 DNA sequence: TGCAGCGTATCTAGCTCCTACGAGCAGTACTTC. Protein product: CSVSSSYEQYF.

The chain joins TRBV9 to TRBJ2-3; a possible D gene is TRBD1 (5 bases). Germline CDR1 reads SGDLS; CDR2 reads YYNGEE. The V end lost 0 bases, the J end lost 6 bases, and 14 bases lay between the germline ends. There are 15 residues in the CDR3. The CDR3 coding sequence is TGTGCCAGCAGCGTAGAGGCAGGGCGGATGGATACGCAGTATTTT. Amino acid sequence: CASSVEAGRMDTQYF.

The gene calls are TRBV5-4 and TRBJ2-6; D unresolved. Looked up from germline, CDR1 is SGHNT and CDR2 is YYREEE (reference sequence). Trimming shortened V by 4 bases and J by 4 bases, and 12 bases separated the two germline ends. The CDR3 is made up of 15 amino acids. The CDR3 DNA sequence: TGTGCCAGCAGCCTTACCTTGGCAGGGGCCAACGTCCTGACTTTC. This codes for CASSLTLAGANVLTF.

The rearrangement joins TRBV4-1 to TRBJ1-2; D call uncertain. The CDR3 consists of 14 residues. Germline V gives CDR1 MGHRA, CDR2 YSYEKL. The V and J ends lost 2 bases and 7 bases respectively, with 14 bases between them. CDR3: CASSQPQKSPGYTF. CDR3 nucleotide sequence: TGCGCCAGCAGCCAACCTCAGAAAAGTCCTGGCTACACCTTC.

The chain combines TRBV6-5 with TRBJ1-2, with 9 nucleotides matching TRBD1. The CDR3 extends over 14 amino acids. From germline, CDR1 is MNHEY and CDR2 SVGAGI. J gave up 8 bases and V 6 bases, and 10 bases lay outside the gene matches. The CDR3 DNA reads as TGTGCCAGCAGCCGGACAGGGGCCCACTTGGGCTACACCTTC. This sequence encodes CASSRTGAHLGYTF.

The chain is built from TRBV6-1 and TRBJ1-2; D unclear. Germline-derived CDR1 and CDR2 are MNHNS and SASEGT. The germline V and J ends were trimmed by 4 bases and 0 bases, with 18 bases remaining between them. The CDR3 consists of 17 residues. The CDR3 protein is CASSATVLRPSNYGYTF. For the CDR3, the DNA is TGTGCCAGCAGTGCAACGGTTCTGAGGCCCTCTAACTATGGCTACACCTTC.

The CDR3, as DNA: TGCGCCAGCAGCTTGGACGCGCGTGCCGAGCAGTACTTC. It yields the protein CASSLDARAEQYF. The rearrangement uses TRBV5-1 and TRBJ2-7; D remains ambiguous. V was trimmed by 0 bases and J by 6 bases, leaving 10 bases between them. CDR1 and CDR2 (germline): SGHRS, YFSETQ. The CDR3 consists of 13 residues.

Concerning this clone itself: Other DNA sequences in this sample translate to the same CDR3. The chain employs TRBV4-1 and TRBJ2-7; maybe TRBD2 (5 bases). The CDR3 covers 15 residues. Germline CDR1 is MGHRA and CDR2 is YSYEKL. V lost 0 bases and J 0 bases, leaving 9 bases between the germline ends. The CDR3: CASSQDPGNSYEQYF. The CDR3 DNA is TGCGCCAGCAGCCAAGATCCGGGGAACTCCTACGAGCAGTACTTC.

The chain links TRBV28 to TRBJ2-3; the D gene is possibly TRBD2 (7 bases). V dropped 9 bases and J dropped 1 base, with 14 bases sitting between them. Germline values: CDR1 MDHEN, CDR2 SYDVKM. The CDR3 length is 14 residues. The CDR3 region has the DNA TGTGCCAGTCTATACGGGGGGCGCACAGATACGCAGTATTTT. Translating it yields CASLYGGRTDTQYF. Variable domain in full (rest from reference TRBV28 and TRBJ2-3): DVKVTQSSRYLVKRTGEKVFLECVQDMDHENMFWYRQDPGLGLRLIYFSYDVKMKEKGDIPEGYSVSREKKERFSLILESASTNQTSMYLCASLYGGRTDTQYFGPGTRLTVL.

This rearrangement joins TRBV12-1 to TRBJ2-7; the table's D call of TRBD2 was not tested on the DNA. TRBV12-1 is marked as a pseudogene. The length of the CDR3 is 17 residues. The CDR3 sequence is CASSAPCLAGGPYEQYF. The CDR3 DNA follows: TGTGCCAGCAGCGCGCCCTGCCTAGCGGGGGGGCCCTACGAGCAGTACTTC.

The chain employs TRBV7-6 and TRBJ1-1; the match to TRBD1 covers 11 bases. The CDR3 extends over 16 amino acids. The germline V gene encodes CDR1 SGHVS and CDR2 FNYEAQ. V lost 1 base, J lost 3 bases, and 4 bases stayed unmatched. The CDR3 region has the DNA TGTGCCAGCAGCTTAGTCGGACAGGGGGCGGACACTGAAGCTTTCTTT. Its protein is CASSLVGQGADTEAFF.

Only a few counts were recorded for this clone. This rearrangement joins TRBV5-6 to TRBJ2-2; D possibly corresponds to TRBD2 (7 bases). Germline lookup yields CDR1 SGHDT and CDR2 YYEEEE. The V end was cut by 0 bases, the J end by 4 bases, with 13 bases between. The CDR3 has 16 residues. CDR3 residues: CASSLVRGARTGELFF. The DNA for the CDR3 is TGTGCCAGCAGCTTGGTCCGGGGGGCGCGCACCGGGGAGCTGTTTTTT.

The V gene is TRBV12-5, the J gene TRBJ1-1; D is ambiguous. Germline V gives CDR1 LGHNT, CDR2 FRNRAP. V lost 7 bases and J lost 3, with 9 bases in between. The CDR3 has 12 residues. In DNA form, the CDR3 reads TGTGCTAGTGCCGGGGAATACACTGAAGCTTTCTTT. It is translated as CASAGEYTEAFF.

The J gene is TRBJ2-7, the V gene TRBV13; possible D gene TRBD2, 6 bases. Between the trimmed V and J ends, which lost 4 bases and 2 bases, there was a span of 21 bases. Per the germline V gene, CDR1 is PRHDT and CDR2 is FYEKMQ (reference sequence). The CDR3 consists of 17 residues. CDR3 residues: CASSSLEGSSGAYEQYF. CDR3 DNA: TGTGCCAGCAGCTCCCTCGAGGGGAGTAGCGGAGCCTACGAGCAGTACTTC.

The chain links TRBV19 to TRBJ2-1; D is possibly TRBD2 (6 bases). CDR1 LNHDA and CDR2 SQIVND come from the germline V gene (reference sequence). V was clipped by 7 bases and J by 5 bases, with 15 bases between them. The CDR3 sequence is 14 residues long. This CDR3 is CASIGGATNNEQFF. In nucleotides, the CDR3 is TGTGCCAGTATTGGCGGGGCGACAAACAATGAGCAGTTCTTC.

J is TRBJ2-3 and V is TRBV7-3; maybe TRBD1 (5 bases). CDR3 length equals 15 residues. Germline loops: CDR1 SGHTA, CDR2 FQGTGA. Trimming pared 4 bases from V and 0 bases from J, leaving 11 bases between. The CDR3 protein is CASSYTGASTDTQYF. The CDR3 nucleotides read TGTGCCAGCAGCTATACAGGTGCTAGCACAGATACGCAGTATTTT.

This rearrangement joins TRBV30 to TRBJ2-7; D is perhaps TRBD1 (7 bases). The CDR3 consists of 13 residues. Germline V gene data show CDR1 as GTSNPN and CDR2 as SVGIG (reference sequence). V dropped 5 bases and J dropped 5 bases, with 16 bases sitting between them. The CDR3 DNA reads as TGTGCCTGGGGGGGGACAGTGCTCGACGAGCAGTACTTC. This encodes CAWGGTVLDEQYF.